This TCR beta chain was found in a study of blood T cell repertoires in COVID-19 (dated by TCRdb to 2018 to 2021). For the study in its entirety: Samples covering the acute and convalescent phases of COVID-19 were provided by collaborators in the United States, Italy and Spain. The repertoires were made available in a free public database intended to serve as a resource for research on the immune response to SARS-CoV-2. Samples were obtained from the ongoing ImmuneRACE study (first 160 participants) and from 1,254 subjects provided by 6 global collaborators. A de-identified subject ID, COVID-19 status, age in years and sex were almost always included in the sample metadata. Where HLA class I and class II types were available, the types were taken from metadata supplied by the sample provider, not from assay-based typing. Subjects who had been exposed to COVID-19, were actively infected with it, or had recovered from it provided the deeply sampled blood TCRbeta repertoires that made up the dataset. The material from the prospective study consisted of cDNA or gDNA derived from T cells, B-cell-depleted T cells, or PBMCs.

TCRbeta CDR3 regions were amplified from genomic DNA using the immunoSEQ Assay, a bias-controlled multiplex PCR. The paper's processing steps were these. The number of nucleated cells in each sample was estimated by amplification of reference gene primers within the assay. To quantify the absolute abundance of each unique TCRbeta CDR3 rearrangement, sequence reads were collapsed and filtered. For each sample, productive Simpson clonality was calculated as the square root of Simpson's diversity index over productive rearrangements. TCRdb re-hosts the immuneACCESS table, in-frame sequences only. Its copies lack some clones; in the studies checked, an unresolved V gene accounts for under half of them, and the cause for the rest is not known. V, J and clone size derive from that table, while D and trimming were established from the DNA sequence. The sample table shows some 240,000 clones, and 80% to 90% are seen once. The biggest ten clones account for around 3.1% of the sample.

Enrolling through a virtual design, the prospective study's participants ranged in age from roughly 18 to 95 years and lived across some 23 United States geographic areas. To assign participants to cohorts, the prospective study relied on clinical history that participants themselves reported in a screening survey and a study questionnaire. Exposed participants had been in contact, within 2 weeks of entering the study, with a person who had a PCR-confirmed or clinician-diagnosed case of COVID-19. Mobile phlebotomists in the prospective study collected whole blood, serum and a nasopharyngeal or oropharyngeal swab from every participant. Participants in the prospective study had the option to provide additional blood draws and questionnaires over a roughly 2-month period. Prospective study blood samples were shipped either frozen or at room temperature before DNA extraction. Findings and caveats that apply to the study as a whole: The quantity of clinical and demographic metadata differed by source and by participant and was supplied without curation.

With regard to this clone: The antigen it binds to is not known. No base qualities exist here, and no much larger clone lies one base off it.

Relative to germline, V is 4 bases shorter and J is 3 bases shorter, with 11 bases between their ends. Via the germline V gene (reference sequence), CDR1 is SGHNT and CDR2 YYREEE. The CDR3 covers 15 residues, taking in both the cysteine and the phenylalanine. CDR3 DNA is the only sequence kept; it has 45 bases, read in frame from the first base. The sample consisted of PBMCs or T cells enriched from blood (not recorded which). This clonotype was sampled from a woman aged 40 to 55 who had been exposed to COVID-19. The rearrangement combines TRBV5-4 with TRBJ1-6, with TRBD1 tentatively as D gene (5 bases match). In nucleotide form, the sequence is TGTGCCAGCAGCGCTTCGGACATCTATAATTCACCCCTCCACTTT. The resulting protein is CASSASDIYNSPLHF.